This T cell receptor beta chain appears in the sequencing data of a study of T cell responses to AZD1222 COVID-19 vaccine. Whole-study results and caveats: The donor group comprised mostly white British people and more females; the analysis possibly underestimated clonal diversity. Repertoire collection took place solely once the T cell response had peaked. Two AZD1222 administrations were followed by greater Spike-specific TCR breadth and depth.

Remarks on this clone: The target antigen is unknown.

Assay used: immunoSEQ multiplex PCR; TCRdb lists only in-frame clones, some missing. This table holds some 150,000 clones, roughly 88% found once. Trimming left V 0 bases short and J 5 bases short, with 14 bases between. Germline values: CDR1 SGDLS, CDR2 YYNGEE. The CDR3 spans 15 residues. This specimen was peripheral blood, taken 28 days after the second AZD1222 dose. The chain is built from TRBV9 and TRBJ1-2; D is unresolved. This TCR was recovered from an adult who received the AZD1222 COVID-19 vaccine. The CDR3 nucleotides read TGTGCCAGCAGCGTAGGGGTAGGGTTCGAATATGGCTACACCTTC. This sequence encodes CASSVGVGFEYGYTF.